This TCR beta chain appears in the sequencing data of a study of blood T cell repertoires in COVID-19. Study summary: The analysed material was cDNA or gDNA that came from T cells, B-cell-depleted T cells, or PBMCs.

The authors' processing: The authors estimated nucleated cell counts from reference gene primer amplification. The data were produced by immunoSEQ multiplex PCR, yet TCRdb's version contains in-frame clones alone and is incomplete. The V and J calls and the clone size are those of that table, but D and trimming were determined from the DNA. The sample lists over 400,000 clones, 88% occurring once. The sample comprised PBMCs or T cells enriched from blood (not recorded which). This receptor was identified in a woman aged 60 to 75 who had recovered from COVID-19.

CDR3 DNA: TGTGCCAGCAGTTCACCAGGGTGGATGAACACTGAAGCTTTCTTT. Translation gives CASSSPGWMNTEAFF. This chain links TRBV6-2 or TRBV6-3 with TRBJ1-1; the D gene is possibly TRBD1 (5 bases). The germline V gene has CDR1 MNHEY and CDR2 SVGEGT. Trimming removed 4 bases at V and 0 bases at J, with 12 bases between. The CDR3 runs 15 residues.